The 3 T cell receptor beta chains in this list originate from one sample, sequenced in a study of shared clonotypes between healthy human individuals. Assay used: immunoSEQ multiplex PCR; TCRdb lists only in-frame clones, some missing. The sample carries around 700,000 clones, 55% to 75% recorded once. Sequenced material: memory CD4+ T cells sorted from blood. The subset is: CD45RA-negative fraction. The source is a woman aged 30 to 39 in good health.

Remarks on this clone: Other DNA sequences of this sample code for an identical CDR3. The CDR3 loop reads CASSLVPGSGNTIYF. CDR3 nucleotides: TGTGCCAGCAGCTTAGTACCGGGCTCTGGAAACACCATATATTTT. The rearrangement uses TRBV7-2 and TRBJ1-3; no reliable D call. The V end was cut by 1 base, the J end by 0 bases, with 7 bases between. The CDR3 loop spans 15 amino acids. Germline CDR1 and CDR2: SGHTA and FQGNSA.

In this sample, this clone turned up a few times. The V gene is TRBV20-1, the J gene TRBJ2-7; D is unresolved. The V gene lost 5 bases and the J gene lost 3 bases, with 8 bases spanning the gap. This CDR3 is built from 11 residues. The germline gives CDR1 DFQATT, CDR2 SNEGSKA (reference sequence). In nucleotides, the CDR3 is TGCAGTGCTTCGATGCTCTACGAGCAGTACTTC. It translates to CSASMLYEQYF.

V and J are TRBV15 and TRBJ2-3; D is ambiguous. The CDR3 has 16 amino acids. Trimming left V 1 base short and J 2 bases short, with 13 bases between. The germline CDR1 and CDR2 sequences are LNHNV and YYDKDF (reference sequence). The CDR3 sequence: CATSRGSGSPTDTQYF. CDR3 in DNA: TGTGCCACCAGCAGAGGGTCGGGCAGTCCCACAGATACGCAGTATTTT. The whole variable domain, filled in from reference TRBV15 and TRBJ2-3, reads DAMVIQNPRYQVTQFGKPVTLSCSQTLNHNVMYWYQQKSSQAPKLLFHYYDKDFNNEADTPDNFQSRRPNTSFCFLDIRSPGLGDTAMYLCATSRGSGSPTDTQYFGPGTRLTVL.